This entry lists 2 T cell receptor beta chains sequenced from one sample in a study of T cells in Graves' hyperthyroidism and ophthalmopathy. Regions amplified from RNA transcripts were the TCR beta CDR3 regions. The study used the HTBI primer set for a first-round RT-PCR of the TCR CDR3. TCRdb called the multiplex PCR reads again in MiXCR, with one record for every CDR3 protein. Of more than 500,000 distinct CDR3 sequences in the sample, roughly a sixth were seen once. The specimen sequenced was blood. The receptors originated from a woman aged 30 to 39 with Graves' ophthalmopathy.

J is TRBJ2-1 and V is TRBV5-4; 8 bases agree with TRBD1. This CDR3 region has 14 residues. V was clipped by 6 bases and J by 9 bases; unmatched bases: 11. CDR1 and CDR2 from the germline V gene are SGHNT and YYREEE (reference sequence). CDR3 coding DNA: TGTGCCAGCACTAGGCAGGGGGCAAGAACTGAGCAGTTCTTC. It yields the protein CASTRQGARTEQFF.

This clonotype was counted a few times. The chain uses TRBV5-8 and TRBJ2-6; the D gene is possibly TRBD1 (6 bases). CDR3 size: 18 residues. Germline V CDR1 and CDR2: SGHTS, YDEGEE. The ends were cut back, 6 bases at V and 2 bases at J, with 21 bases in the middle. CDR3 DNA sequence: TGTGCCAGCACCGACCTACAGGGTATACGAGCTGGGGCCAACGTCCTGACTTTC. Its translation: CASTDLQGIRAGANVLTF.